A single sample is the source of the 21 T cell receptor beta chains below, sequenced in a study of shared clonotypes between healthy human individuals. TCRdb's table, derived via immunoSEQ multiplex PCR, lists solely in-frame clones and lacks some. The sample yields around 500,000 clones, 79% seen once. Sample: PBMCs. Every receptor here comes from a middle-aged woman in good health. Some clones in this sample may be carry-over from other donors' samples.

This clone was recorded once. The V call is TRBV9, the J call TRBJ2-1; 9 bases match TRBD2. The CDR3 sequence is 16 residues long. CDR1 SGDLS and CDR2 YYNGEE come from the germline V gene. Unmatched junction bases numbered 14, after V lost 4 bases and J lost 9 bases. CDR3 region: CASSPRLAGPGAEQFF. The CDR3 DNA sequence: TGTGCCAGCAGCCCCCGGCTAGCGGGACCGGGGGCTGAGCAGTTCTTC.

The chain couples TRBV6-5 to TRBJ1-4, with unresolved D. Germline CDR1 MNHEY, CDR2 SVGAGI. Deletions cut 0 bases from V and 8 bases from J, with 13 bases between. CDR3 length: 15 residues. CDR3 bases: TGTGCCAGCAGTTACTCGTCGGGTTTGAACGAAAAACTGTTTTTT. It encodes CASSYSSGLNEKLFF.

The genes are TRBV18 and TRBJ2-5, with a tentative D call TRBD1 (5 bases). V shed 2 bases and J shed 4 bases, with 8 bases lying between them. The CDR3 has 13 residues. In germline, CDR1 is KGHSH, CDR2 LQKENI. The CDR3 loop is CASSPGASETQYF. Written as DNA, the CDR3 is TGTGCCAGCTCACCAGGGGCTTCAGAGACCCAGTACTTC.

The chain recombines TRBV5-4 with TRBJ2-3; D may be TRBD1 (6 bases). The germline V gene encodes CDR1 SGHNT and CDR2 YYREEE (reference sequence). V lost 4 bases, J lost 1 base, and 25 bases lay in between. This CDR3 contains 19 residues. The CDR3 here is CASSDHDRNNRAGTDTQYF. The CDR3 nucleotides are TGTGCCAGCAGCGACCACGACAGGAACAATAGAGCTGGCACAGATACGCAGTATTTT.

The chain recombines TRBV5-6 with TRBJ2-1; D possibly uses TRBD1 or TRBD2 (6 bases each). Trimming cost V 4 bases and J 2 bases, with 13 bases left between them. Germline V gene sequence: CDR1 SGHDT, CDR2 YYEEEE. The CDR3 loop spans 15 amino acids. In nucleotides, the CDR3 is TGTGCCAGCAGCCCCAACGGGGGCCCCTACAATGAGCAGTTCTTC. It is translated as CASSPNGGPYNEQFF.

This clone was recorded only once. The rearrangement links TRBV30 to TRBJ2-3, with TRBD2 as a possible D gene (6 bases). This CDR3 contains 14 residues. Looked up from germline, CDR1 is GTSNPN and CDR2 is SVGIG (reference sequence). Trimming took off 0 bases at V and 4 bases at J, with 11 bases between the two ends. CDR3 sequence: CAWSVGGSADTQYF. In DNA, the CDR3 is TGTGCCTGGAGTGTAGGAGGGAGTGCAGATACGCAGTATTTT.

J is TRBJ2-1 and V is TRBV5-1, with D maybe TRBD1 (5 bases). The CDR3 is 18 residues long. V dropped 1 base and J dropped 0 bases, with 17 bases sitting between them. Germline V gene data show CDR1 as SGHRS and CDR2 as YFSETQ. The CDR3 coding sequence is TGCGCCAGCAGCTTGAGAGCCCTCGCGGACAACTCCTACAATGAGCAGTTCTTC. It translates to CASSLRALADNSYNEQFF. The full variable domain, with the rest looked up from reference TRBV5-1 and TRBJ2-1, is KAGVTQTPRYLIKTRGQQVTLSCSPISGHRSVSWYQQTPGQGLQFLFEYFSETQRNKGNFPGRFSGRQFSNSRSEMNVSTLELGDSALYLCASSLRALADNSYNEQFFGPGTRLTVL.

V and J are TRBV10-3 and TRBJ2-5; 10 bases line up with TRBD2. The CDR3 length is 13 residues. Germline-derived CDR1 and CDR2 are ENHRY and SYGVKD. The J segment lost 5 bases and the V segment lost 5 bases, leaving 2 bases of the junction unmatched. Written as DNA, the CDR3 is TGTGCCATCAGTCTAGCGGGAGAGGAGACCCAGTACTTC. Protein product: CAISLAGEETQYF.

CDR3 amino acids: CASSLLAGGLTDTQYF. The CDR3 DNA reads as TGTGCCAGCAGCTTACTAGCGGGAGGCCTCACAGATACGCAGTATTTT. This chain connects TRBV11-3 to TRBJ2-3; 11 nucleotides line up with TRBD2. The CDR3 extends over 16 amino acids. After removal of 2 bases from V and 2 bases from J, the junction contained 3 bases not matched to a gene. From germline, CDR1 is SGHNT and CDR2 YENEEA.

J is TRBJ1-4 and V is TRBV6-1, with 7 bases fitting TRBD1. This CDR3 comprises 14 residues. Germline trimming cut 2 bases from V and 3 bases from J; bases unmatched to any gene: 0. Germline values: CDR1 MNHNS, CDR2 SASEGT. CDR3 sequence reads: CASSERGPNEKLFF. CDR3 DNA: TGTGCCAGCAGTGAAAGGGGGCCTAATGAAAAACTGTTTTTT.

This clone was picked up many times. This chain joins TRBV7-2 and TRBJ1-2, with TRBD1 identical over 12 bases. From germline, CDR1 is SGHTA and CDR2 FQGNSA. Germline trimming cut 1 base from V and 2 bases from J; bases unmatched to any gene: 5. CDR3 size: 17 residues. The DNA of the CDR3 is TGTGCCAGCAGCTTAGGCGGGACAGGGGGCTGGAACTATGGCTACACCTTC. Its translation is CASSLGGTGGWNYGYTF.

This clone appeared once. The chain has TRBV27 and TRBJ2-1; the D gene is possibly TRBD2 (6 bases). The CDR3 length is 16 residues. The V end lost 4 bases, the J end lost 4 bases, and 17 bases lay between the germline ends. The germline V gene has CDR1 MNHEY and CDR2 SMNVEV (reference sequence). The CDR3 nucleotides are TGTGCCAGCAGTTCAGGCAGACTAGTTAGTTACAATGAGCAGTTCTTC. Its translation: CASSSGRLVSYNEQFF.

The gene calls are TRBV10-3 and TRBJ2-1; tentatively, D is TRBD2 (6 bases). This CDR3 spans 15 amino acids. Per germline, CDR1 ENHRY and CDR2 SYGVKD. Trimming left V 8 bases short and J 0 bases short, with 14 bases between. In nucleotides, the CDR3 is TGTGCCATCGGGAGAGGGACTCGCTCCTACAATGAGCAGTTCTTC. It is translated as CAIGRGTRSYNEQFF.

A single count supports this clone. This sequence joins TRBV6-5 and TRBJ2-3, with 7 bases fitting TRBD2. The V gene end was trimmed by 6 bases and the J gene end by 3 bases; junction bases not matched to a gene: 6. Germline CDR1 is MNHEY and CDR2 is SVGAGI. This CDR3 spans 14 amino acids. CDR3 loop: CASRTSQGTDTQYF. For the CDR3, the DNA is TGTGCCAGCAGGACTAGCCAGGGTACAGATACGCAGTATTTT.

The V gene is TRBV5-6, the J gene TRBJ2-7; 7 bases fit TRBD2. Germline CDR1 reads SGHDT; CDR2 reads YYEEEE. V gave up 4 bases and J gave up 3 bases; unmatched junction bases: 7. This CDR3 contains 14 residues. The CDR3 region has the DNA TGTGCCAGCAGCCCCCGACCTAGCGGCTACGAGCAGTACTTC. The encoded protein is CASSPRPSGYEQYF.

The rearrangement uses TRBV9 and TRBJ2-2; D remains unclear. The V and J ends lost 0 bases and 4 bases respectively, with 7 bases between them. Germline V gene lookup returns CDR1 SGDLS and CDR2 YYNGEE. The CDR3 length is 14 residues. The DNA for the CDR3 is TGTGCCAGCAGCGTAGCGTCCCTCACCGGGGAGCTGTTTTTT. Residues: CASSVASLTGELFF.

This clone was seen only a few times. The chain employs TRBV4-1 and TRBJ2-7; no definite D call. Germline V CDR1 and CDR2: MGHRA, YSYEKL. With 1 base removed from V and 3 bases from J, the gap between germline ends came to 7 bases. The CDR3 runs 13 residues. The CDR3 DNA reads as TGCGCCAGCAGCCAAGCGCAGCTCTACGAGCAGTACTTC. This gives the protein CASSQAQLYEQYF.

This clone was seen once. The V and J genes are TRBV28 and TRBJ2-7; D gene ambiguous. The CDR3 covers 14 residues. V lost 1 base and J lost 4, with 11 bases in between. Germline-derived CDR1 and CDR2 are MDHEN and SYDVKM. This CDR3 is CASSLLAGSYEQYF. Here the CDR3 DNA reads TGTGCCAGCAGTTTATTGGCAGGAAGTTACGAGCAGTACTTC.

V and J are TRBV4-3 and TRBJ2-5; D perhaps matches TRBD2 (6 bases). Trimming took off 0 bases at V and 5 bases at J, with 19 bases between the two ends. There are 17 residues in the CDR3. Germline V gene sequence: CDR1 LGHNA, CDR2 YSLEER. As DNA, the CDR3 is TGCGCCAGCAGCCAAGATGCGGGCACTTGGGCGGGGGAGACCCAGTACTTC. Amino acids: CASSQDAGTWAGETQYF.

This rearrangement joins TRBV11-3 to TRBJ2-2, with a weak D call TRBD1 (6 bases). V was cut by 5 bases and J by 2 bases, with 12 bases left in between. This CDR3 region has 15 residues. Germline lookup yields CDR1 SGHNT and CDR2 YENEEA. The CDR3 protein is CASSATGRNTGELFF. The CDR3 DNA is TGTGCCAGCAGCGCCACAGGGAGAAACACCGGGGAGCTGTTTTTT.

The chain links TRBV9 to TRBJ2-7; 10 nucleotides align to TRBD1. The germline gives CDR1 SGDLS, CDR2 YYNGEE. The CDR3 consists of 15 residues. With V trimmed by 3 bases and J by 3 bases, 6 bases remained unmatched. The CDR3 sequence is CASSASGTGDYEQYF. For the CDR3, the DNA is TGTGCCAGCAGCGCAAGCGGGACAGGGGACTACGAGCAGTACTTC.